This TCR beta chain stems from a study of T cell responses to AZD1222 COVID-19 vaccine. The study, taken as a whole, reports: It was only after the peak T cell response that any repertoires were sampled. CD4 TCRs covered the whole spike, strongest at regions 160-218 and 743-854. Donor demographics were predominantly white British with a female majority; clonal diversity may be underestimated.

As concerns this clone: The antigen is undetermined.

Generated by immunoSEQ multiplex PCR, the TCRdb table keeps only in-frame clones and is missing some. The table shows tens of thousands of clones, with roughly 93% occurring only once. CDR3 length equals 15 residues. Trimming stripped 1 base from V and 0 bases from J, with 7 bases between. The germline V gene has CDR1 LNHDA and CDR2 SQIVND (reference sequence). The sequence was collected from an adult in good health. Sample: peripheral blood, taken on day 0 of AZD1222 vaccination. V is TRBV19 and J is TRBJ1-5, with no clear D. CDR3 bases: TGTGCCAGTAGTATAGGCGGGTTTAGCAATCAGCCCCAGCATTTT. Amino acids: CASSIGGFSNQPQHF.